These 27 T cell receptor beta chains share one sample of origin, sequenced in a study of blood T cell repertoires in COVID-19. TCRdb's copy holds only in-frame clones and misses some; the assay was immunoSEQ multiplex PCR. In the table there are about 82,000 clones, roughly 80% of which are singletons. Sequencing was done on a sample of peripheral blood. These receptors were collected from a woman in her thirties or forties with active or convalescent COVID-19.

The chain links TRBV19 to TRBJ1-1; D is possibly TRBD1 (5 bases). The germline CDR1 and CDR2 sequences are LNHDA and SQIVND (reference sequence). Trimming pared 3 bases from V and 0 bases from J, leaving 14 bases between. The CDR3 covers 16 residues. CDR3 bases: TGTGCCAGTAGTATTCCTCCCTCGGGGGTGAACACTGAAGCTTTCTTT. Protein product: CASSIPPSGVNTEAFF.

This chain connects TRBV7-9 to TRBJ2-3; TRBD2 might be the D (7 bases). Trimming pared 5 bases from V and 6 bases from J, leaving 15 bases between. The CDR3 loop spans 14 amino acids. Germline V CDR1 and CDR2: SEHNR, FQNEAQ (reference sequence). This CDR3 reads CASSPAGAWDTQYF. DNA for the CDR3: TGTGCCAGCAGCCCCGCGGGGGCCTGGGATACGCAGTATTTT.

This rearrangement joins TRBV24-1 to TRBJ1-2, with 9 nucleotides matching TRBD1. V shed 3 bases, J shed 6 bases, and the junction held 4 bases outside the gene matches. The germline gives CDR1 KGHDR, CDR2 SFDVKD. The CDR3 length is 14 residues. The CDR3 region has the DNA TGTGCCACCAGTGATCCCGGGACAGGGAATGGCTACACCTTC. Translation gives CATSDPGTGNGYTF.

This clone was seen a single time. This chain links TRBV5-1 with TRBJ2-3; D may be TRBD2 (6 bases). This CDR3 region has 14 residues. Trimming stripped 3 bases from V and 4 bases from J, with 12 bases between. The germline V gene has CDR1 SGHRS and CDR2 YFSETQ. The CDR3 reads CASSSSAGPDTQYF. The CDR3 DNA is TGCGCCAGCAGCTCCTCAGCGGGCCCAGATACGCAGTATTTT.

The genes are TRBV28 and TRBJ2-7; the match to TRBD2 covers 9 bases. Trimming removed 7 bases from V and 7 bases from J; junction bases left unmatched: 11. CDR3 length equals 14 residues. Germline loops: CDR1 MDHEN, CDR2 SYDVKM. CDR3 nucleotides: TGTGCCAGCACCCTACTAGCGGGTCTATCTGAGCAGTACTTC. It specifies CASTLLAGLSEQYF.

J is TRBJ2-1 and V is TRBV6-5; 11 nucleotides agree with TRBD1. V was clipped by 7 bases and J by 5 bases; unmatched bases: 4. The CDR3 length is 14 residues. Germline values: CDR1 MNHEY, CDR2 SVGAGI. For the CDR3, the DNA is TGTGCCAGCAAGGACAGGGGGCCCAACAATGAGCAGTTCTTC. Its translation is CASKDRGPNNEQFF.

V usage is TRBV19 and J usage is TRBJ2-6, with 8 bases identical to TRBD2. This CDR3 contains 18 residues. CDR1 and CDR2 from the germline V gene are LNHDA and SQIVND (reference sequence). The CDR3 spells CPRPRGGALRSGANVLTF. CDR3 DNA sequence: TGTCCCCGCCCCCGGGGGGGGGCCCTACGATCTGGGGCCAACGTCCTGACTTTC.

J is TRBJ2-7 and V is TRBV7-2; possible D gene TRBD1, 6 bases. The CDR3 loop spans 16 amino acids. Germline CDR1 SGHTA, CDR2 FQGNSA. V lost 4 bases to trimming and J lost 6 bases, with 22 bases between them. CDR3: CASSSLRGGPRSEQYF. The CDR3 DNA sequence: TGTGCCAGCAGCTCACTCCGAGGGGGTCCTCGGAGCGAGCAGTACTTC.

V and J are TRBV25-1 and TRBJ1-3; possibly TRBD1 for D (5 bases). V lost 2 bases, J lost 4 bases, and 21 bases lay in between. CDR1 and CDR2 from the germline V gene are MGHDK and SYGVNS. This CDR3 is 18 amino acids long. This chain's CDR3 is CASSEPTSRGGSGNTIYF. The CDR3 DNA follows: TGTGCCAGCAGTGAACCCACCTCCCGCGGGGGGTCAGGAAACACCATATATTTT.

This clone was counted only a few times. The chain employs TRBV15 and TRBJ1-3; unclear D gene. CDR3 length equals 15 residues. The germline gives CDR1 LNHNV, CDR2 YYDKDF (reference sequence). The ends were cut back, 4 bases at V and 1 base at J, with 11 bases in the middle. The CDR3, as DNA: TGTGCCACCAGCAACGTCCGGGGATCTGGAAACACCATATATTTT. Translation gives CATSNVRGSGNTIYF.

The rearrangement joins TRBV7-9 to TRBJ2-5, with 9 bases identical to TRBD2. J was trimmed by 7 bases and V by 2 bases; bases with no gene match: 11. CDR1 is SEHNR, CDR2 FQNEAQ, per germline (reference sequence). This CDR3 region has 16 residues. CDR3 in DNA: TGTGCCAGCAGCTTACGGCGGGAGGGCCTCGGTGGGACCCAGTACTTC. Translated, it gives CASSLRREGLGGTQYF.

The chain recombines TRBV25-1 with TRBJ2-1; 9 bases fit TRBD1. Germline V gives CDR1 MGHDK, CDR2 SYGVNS. This CDR3 contains 15 residues. J lost 4 bases, V lost 1 base, and 2 bases had no gene match. DNA of the CDR3: TGTGCCAGCAGTGAATTGGGGACAGGGTACAATGAGCAGTTCTTC. As protein: CASSELGTGYNEQFF.

This clone occurred a few times. The CDR3 region is CSDPDRAGSPLHF. The CDR3 nucleotides are TGCAGCGACCCGGACAGGGCGGGTTCACCCCTCCACTTT. The chain links TRBV29-1 to TRBJ1-6; TRBD1 matches at 8 bases. The CDR3 contains 13 residues. After removal of 7 bases from V and 9 bases from J, the junction contained 8 bases not matched to a gene. CDR1 and CDR2 from the germline V gene are SQVTM and ANQGSEA. Combining the CDR3 with reference TRBV29-1 and TRBJ1-6 gives the whole variable domain SAVISQKPSRDICQRGTSLTIQCQVDSQVTMMFWYRQQPGQSLTLIATANQGSEATYESGFVIDKFPISRPNLTFSTLTVSNMSPEDSSIYLCSDPDRAGSPLHFGNGTRLTVT.

This chain joins TRBV7-2 and TRBJ1-1; D call uncertain. The CDR3 loop spans 13 amino acids. CDR1 and CDR2 (germline): SGHTA, FQGNSA. Trimming left V 7 bases short and J 4 bases short, with 13 bases between. The CDR3 spells CASTAQRGTEAFF. In DNA, the CDR3 is TGTGCCAGCACCGCACAGCGGGGCACTGAAGCTTTCTTT.

This clone was seen more than once but under ten times. This CDR3 is also generated by other DNA sequences in the sample. The chain is built from TRBV7-3 and TRBJ2-2; 8 bases are shared with TRBD1. The CDR3 is 16 amino acids. Germline CDR1 reads SGHTA; CDR2 reads FQGTGA. After removal of 5 bases from V and 4 bases from J, the junction contained 9 bases not matched to a gene. As DNA, the CDR3 is TGTGCCAGCAGCCCCCGCCCAGGGGGCGGCACCGGGGAGCTGTTTTTT. It codes for CASSPRPGGGTGELFF.

The chain uses TRBV3-1 (or the pseudogene TRBV3-2) and TRBJ2-1; TRBD2 aligns across 12 bases. After removal of 2 bases from V and 8 bases from J, the junction contained 4 bases not matched to a gene. The CDR3 loop spans 15 amino acids. From germline, CDR1 is LGHDT and CDR2 YNNKEL (reference sequence). This CDR3 is CASSQTSGGFDEQFF. The CDR3 nucleotides read TGTGCCAGCAGCCAAACTAGCGGGGGGTTCGATGAGCAGTTCTTC.

This sequence joins TRBV28 and TRBJ1-4, with D unresolved. The CDR3 loop spans 13 amino acids. Trimming pared 6 bases from V and 8 bases from J, leaving 13 bases between. Germline values: CDR1 MDHEN, CDR2 SYDVKM. The CDR3 DNA follows: TGTGCCAGCAGCCAGAATCTGGAGGAAAAACTGTTTTTT. Its translation is CASSQNLEEKLFF.

The chain links TRBV19 to TRBJ1-2; D gene uncertain. Between the trimmed V and J ends, which lost 3 bases and 8 bases, there was a span of 13 bases. Germline V CDR1 and CDR2: LNHDA, SQIVND (reference sequence). The CDR3 contains 13 residues. The DNA of the CDR3 is TGTGCCAGTAGTATTGCAGCGTTTGACGGCTACACCTTC. Its protein is CASSIAAFDGYTF.

This clone was seen a single time. The rearrangement links TRBV28 to TRBJ1-1; a possible D gene is TRBD1 (6 bases). CDR1 and CDR2 (germline): MDHEN, SYDVKM. Trimming stripped 5 bases from V and 3 bases from J, with 22 bases between. The CDR3 loop spans 17 amino acids. The CDR3 bases are TGTGCCAGCAGTCCCCTTTACGGGACAAAATTCCACACTGAAGCTTTCTTT. It encodes CASSPLYGTKFHTEAFF.

In regard to this clone: One end of the junction does not line up with germline, which may come from a read error. This rearrangement joins TRBV19 to TRBJ1-5; D call uncertain. CDR3 length: 15 residues. CDR1 LNHDA and CDR2 SQIVND come from the germline V gene (reference sequence). The CDR3 region has the DNA TGTGCCAGTAGTGTAGGAGGGCCGGGCAAACAGCCCCAGCATTTT. Translation: CASSVGGPGKQPQHF.

V usage is TRBV18 and J usage is TRBJ2-5, with D unresolved. Per germline, CDR1 KGHSH and CDR2 LQKENI. The CDR3 runs 13 residues. The V end lost 0 bases, the J end lost 5 bases, and 7 bases lay between the germline ends. CDR3 region: CASSPPPQETQYF. The CDR3 region has the DNA TGTGCCAGCTCACCACCCCCCCAGGAGACCCAGTACTTC.

The chain carries TRBV6-6 and TRBJ1-2, with a weak D call TRBD1 (6 bases). The CDR3 runs to 16 residues. V shed 0 bases and J shed 6 bases, with 17 bases lying between them. The germline V gene has CDR1 MNHNY and CDR2 SVGAGI (reference sequence). The CDR3 nucleotides read TGTGCCAGCAGTTACTCGACGGACACAGGGAGTCATGGCTACACCTTC. It translates to CASSYSTDTGSHGYTF.

The genes are TRBV7-2 and TRBJ2-7, with TRBD2 identical over 11 bases. CDR3 length: 15 amino acids. Germline trimming cut 8 bases from V and 5 bases from J; bases unmatched to any gene: 11. The germline V gene encodes CDR1 SGHTA and CDR2 FQGNSA. CDR3 in amino acids: CASVRSSGRYNEQYF. The CDR3 DNA follows: TGTGCCAGCGTCCGTTCTAGCGGGAGGTATAACGAGCAGTACTTC.

This clone was seen repeatedly, ten times or more. This sample includes further DNA sequences coding for the same CDR3. This chain links TRBV4-1 with TRBJ2-7; a possible D gene is TRBD1 (5 bases). This CDR3 contains 16 residues. Germline loops: CDR1 MGHRA, CDR2 YSYEKL. V was pared by 0 bases and J by 4 bases, with 16 bases between. The CDR3: CASSQDYRQGRYEQYF. The CDR3 region has the DNA TGCGCCAGCAGCCAAGATTATAGGCAGGGAAGATACGAGCAGTACTTC.

This chain links TRBV4-3 with TRBJ1-3; 10 bases are shared with TRBD1. This CDR3 comprises 16 residues. V lost 4 bases to trimming and J lost 4 bases; unmatched junction nucleotides: 7. From germline, CDR1 is LGHNA and CDR2 YSLEER. The CDR3 protein is CASSPRTGGRGNTIYF. In nucleotides, the CDR3 is TGCGCCAGCAGCCCCAGGACAGGGGGGAGAGGAAACACCATATATTTT.

The chain joins TRBV9 to TRBJ2-7, with D perhaps TRBD2 (6 bases). Trimming left V 0 bases short and J 3 bases short, with 10 bases between. This CDR3 has 14 amino acids. CDR1 and CDR2 from the germline V gene are SGDLS and YYNGEE. The CDR3 reads CASSVAQEGYEQYF. CDR3 DNA sequence: TGTGCCAGCAGCGTAGCTCAGGAGGGCTACGAGCAGTACTTC.

The chain joins TRBV11-2 to TRBJ2-3, with TRBD2 identical over 11 bases. V lost 2 bases, J lost 0 bases, and 10 bases stayed unmatched. This CDR3 is built from 19 residues. Germline V lookup: CDR1 SGHAT, CDR2 FQNNGV. Written as DNA, the CDR3 is TGTGCCAGCAGCTTAACTAGCGGGAGTTTGTCCACTAGCACAGATACGCAGTATTTT. Translating it yields CASSLTSGSLSTSTDTQYF.